These 22 T cell receptor beta chains share one sample of origin, sequenced in a study of blood T cell repertoires in COVID-19. Clones were read by immunoSEQ multiplex PCR, and TCRdb kept only the in-frame ones, dropping some. This repertoire shows 130,000 or so clones, more than 80% found once; its top ten account for 28%. The sample consisted of peripheral blood. These receptors were taken from a man in his sixties or seventies with active or convalescent COVID-19.

The rearrangement links TRBV28 to TRBJ2-4; D may be TRBD2 (5 bases). The CDR3 has 16 amino acids. The V and J ends lost 2 bases and 0 bases respectively, with 11 bases between them. Per the germline V gene, CDR1 is MDHEN and CDR2 is SYDVKM. The CDR3 here is CASSLPGIIAKNIQYF. The CDR3 DNA reads as TGTGCCAGCAGTTTACCGGGGATTATAGCCAAAAACATTCAGTACTTC.

The chain is built from TRBV27 and TRBJ2-1, with 12 bases fitting TRBD2. CDR1 and CDR2 from the germline V gene are MNHEY and SMNVEV (reference sequence). J lost 4 bases, V lost 5 bases, and 6 bases had no gene match. This CDR3 is built from 16 residues. The CDR3 nucleotides read TGTGCCAGCAGTCCTACGGGACTAGCGGGTTACAATGAGCAGTTCTTC. Translated: CASSPTGLAGYNEQFF.

This rearrangement joins TRBV24-1 to TRBJ2-7; 9 positions agree with TRBD1. In germline, CDR1 is KGHDR, CDR2 SFDVKD. The CDR3 loop spans 13 amino acids. The V gene end was trimmed by 7 bases and the J gene end by 8 bases; junction bases not matched to a gene: 8. CDR3 region: CATRSGTGFQQYF. The CDR3 DNA reads as TGTGCCACCAGATCCGGGACAGGGTTTCAGCAGTACTTC.

This clone was observed a few times. V is TRBV4-2 and J is TRBJ2-7; D gene ambiguous. This CDR3 is built from 12 residues. Germline CDR1 reads LGHNA; CDR2 reads YNFKEQ. Trimming pared 1 base from V and 3 bases from J, leaving 4 bases between. This chain's CDR3 is CASSQGSYEQYF. The CDR3 nucleotides read TGTGCCAGCAGCCAAGGCAGCTACGAGCAGTACTTC.

The chain employs TRBV7-9 and TRBJ2-3, with 9 bases that match TRBD1. Trimming took 1 base from V and 0 from J; bases not matched to a gene: 5. CDR3 size: 17 residues. Germline V lookup: CDR1 SEHNR, CDR2 FQNEAQ (reference sequence). The CDR3 bases are TGTGCCAGCAGCTTAGGTCACAGGGGGCTTAGCACAGATACGCAGTATTTT. Amino acid sequence: CASSLGHRGLSTDTQYF.

The J gene is TRBJ2-3, the V gene TRBV6-2 or TRBV6-3, with D possibly TRBD1 on 6 matching bases. From germline, CDR1 is MNHEY and CDR2 SVGEGT. The ends were cut back, 5 bases at V and 2 bases at J, with 20 bases in the middle. This CDR3 region has 17 residues. Here the CDR3 DNA reads TGTGCCAGCAGTCCCTGGGGGCAGGGGCTCCTCACAGATACGCAGTATTTT. It translates to CASSPWGQGLLTDTQYF.

The genes are TRBV5-4 and TRBJ1-2; 8 nucleotides match TRBD1. Germline assignment: CDR1 SGHNT and CDR2 YYREEE (reference sequence). The CDR3 contains 16 residues. The V and J ends lost 5 bases and 4 bases, in that order; junction bases with no gene match: 13. CDR3 loop: CASSRQGTSLGYGYTF. For the CDR3, the DNA is TGTGCCAGCAGTCGACAGGGGACCTCCTTAGGCTATGGCTACACCTTC.

The gene calls are TRBV9 and TRBJ2-7, with 7 nucleotides matching TRBD1. Germline trimming cut 0 bases from V and 2 bases from J; bases unmatched to any gene: 2. There are 14 residues in the CDR3. Germline V lookup: CDR1 SGDLS, CDR2 YYNGEE. CDR3 sequence: CASSVGQGTYEQYF. For the CDR3, the DNA is TGTGCCAGCAGCGTAGGACAGGGTACCTACGAGCAGTACTTC.

J is TRBJ2-1 and V is TRBV28; D may be TRBD2 (6 bases). V lost 3 bases to trimming and J lost 11 bases, with 11 bases between them. CDR3 size: 12 residues. Germline V gene lookup returns CDR1 MDHEN and CDR2 SYDVKM. DNA for the CDR3: TGTGCCAGCAGTTTGGAGGGGCCTCAGCAGTTCTTC. Translated: CASSLEGPQQFF.

V is TRBV7-9 and J is TRBJ2-3; perhaps TRBD2 as D (6 bases). The length of the CDR3 is 16 residues. V lost 0 bases and J 1 base, leaving 11 bases between the germline ends. CDR1 SEHNR and CDR2 FQNEAQ come from the germline V gene (reference sequence). The CDR3: CASSLALGGGTDTQYF. CDR3 coding DNA: TGTGCCAGCAGCTTAGCGCTAGGAGGGGGCACAGATACGCAGTATTTT. Based on the CDR3 plus reference TRBV7-9 and TRBJ2-3, the full variable domain is DTGVSQNPRHKITKRGQNVTFRCDPISEHNRLYWYRQTLGQGPEFLTYFQNEAQLEKSRLLSDRFSAERPKGSFSTLEIQRTEQGDSAMYLCASSLALGGGTDTQYFGPGTRLTVL.

The chain couples TRBV19 to TRBJ2-5; 10 bases match TRBD1. Trimming at V came to 10 bases and at J to 7 bases, leaving 9 bases not matched to a gene. Germline-derived CDR1 and CDR2 are LNHDA and SQIVND (reference sequence). The CDR3 extends over 13 amino acids. The DNA for the CDR3 is TGTGCCACCAAAGACAGGGGGCTAGGGACCCAGTACTTC. Its protein is CATKDRGLGTQYF.

This clone was seen once. J is TRBJ1-3 and V is TRBV5-1, with D possibly being TRBD1 (6 bases). In germline, CDR1 is SGHRS, CDR2 YFSETQ. There are 15 residues in the CDR3. V was shortened by 4 bases and J by 0 bases, with 11 bases between the two germline ends. CDR3 sequence: CASSLGHLSGNTIYF. The DNA for the CDR3 is TGCGCCAGCAGCCTGGGACACCTCTCTGGAAACACCATATATTTT. Full variable domain (remainder filled in from reference TRBV5-1 and TRBJ1-3): KAGVTQTPRYLIKTRGQQVTLSCSPISGHRSVSWYQQTPGQGLQFLFEYFSETQRNKGNFPGRFSGRQFSNSRSEMNVSTLELGDSALYLCASSLGHLSGNTIYFGEGSWLTVV.

This chain links TRBV5-4 with TRBJ1-2, with a possible D match to TRBD1 (5 bases). Germline V gene lookup returns CDR1 SGHNT and CDR2 YYREEE (reference sequence). The CDR3 runs to 16 residues. V was shortened by 0 bases and J by 0 bases, with 12 bases between the two germline ends. CDR3: CASSLGGAVSNYGYTF. CDR3 bases: TGTGCCAGCAGCTTGGGTGGGGCAGTCTCTAACTATGGCTACACCTTC.

This clone was counted once. This chain links TRBV2 with TRBJ2-3, with a weak D call TRBD1 (6 bases). The V gene's germline CDR1 is SNHLY and CDR2 FYNNEI. V was clipped by 2 bases and J by 1 base, with 13 bases between them. This CDR3 comprises 16 residues. The CDR3 bases are TGTGCCAGCAGTGAATCCTTGGGACAAGGCACAGATACGCAGTATTTT. It translates to CASSESLGQGTDTQYF.

The chain has TRBV2 and TRBJ1-1; D uncertain. V lost 3 bases to trimming and J lost 6 bases, with 8 bases between them. The germline V gene encodes CDR1 SNHLY and CDR2 FYNNEI. CDR3 size: 12 residues. The DNA for the CDR3 is TGTGCCAGCAGTGAGGCCCCCGCTGAAGCTTTCTTT. Translated: CASSEAPAEAFF.

The chain couples TRBV6-5 to TRBJ2-7; TRBD2 agrees at 7 bases. This CDR3 spans 16 amino acids. CDR1 is MNHEY, CDR2 SVGAGI, per germline. Unmatched junction bases numbered 8, after V lost 0 bases and J lost 3 bases. The CDR3 loop is CASSYSKPGLNYEQYF. The CDR3, as DNA: TGTGCCAGCAGTTACTCGAAGCCGGGACTAAACTACGAGCAGTACTTC.

The chain uses TRBV14 and TRBJ2-5; 7 nucleotides agree with TRBD2. The J segment lost 5 bases and the V segment lost 6 bases, leaving 6 bases of the junction unmatched. Germline-derived CDR1 and CDR2 are SGHDN and FVKESK. This CDR3 has 13 amino acids. CDR3 DNA sequence: TGTGCCAGCAGTCGGGACTACGTGGAGACCCAGTACTTC. It translates to CASSRDYVETQYF.

V and J are TRBV7-9 and TRBJ2-1; D gene ambiguous. V was trimmed by 5 bases and J by 6 bases, leaving 14 bases between them. The CDR3 contains 14 residues. Looked up from germline, CDR1 is SEHNR and CDR2 is FQNEAQ (reference sequence). CDR3 protein: CASSGDITRNEQFF. CDR3 bases: TGTGCCAGCAGCGGCGACATTACGCGCAATGAGCAGTTCTTC.

The chain recombines TRBV7-8 with TRBJ2-2; TRBD2 agrees at 13 bases. Per germline, CDR1 SGHVS and CDR2 FQNEAQ. The V segment lost 5 bases and the J segment 4 bases; nucleotides outside the gene matches: 7. CDR3 length: 17 residues. The CDR3 region is CASSETSGRTGTGELFF. The CDR3, as DNA: TGTGCCAGCAGCGAGACTAGCGGGAGGACGGGCACCGGGGAGCTGTTTTTT. Full variable domain (missing parts from reference TRBV7-8 and TRBJ2-2): GAGVSQSPRYKVAKRGQDVALRCDPISGHVSLFWYQQALGQGPEFLTYFQNEAQLDKSGLPSDRFFAERPEGSVSTLKIQRTQQEDSAVYLCASSETSGRTGTGELFFGEGSRLTVL.

The chain links TRBV5-1 to TRBJ2-1, with 7 bases matching TRBD2. V lost 4 bases and J lost 0; bases outside the gene matches: 7. The CDR3 length is 16 residues. Germline CDR1 SGHRS, CDR2 YFSETQ. The CDR3 nucleotides read TGCGCCAGCAGCCCCGGGGTAGCGGGCTCCTACAATGAGCAGTTCTTC. It translates to CASSPGVAGSYNEQFF.

The chain has TRBV28 and TRBJ2-3, with TRBD1 matching 7 bases. The J segment lost 2 bases and the V segment lost 8 bases, leaving 7 bases of the junction unmatched. The CDR3 covers 14 residues. Germline CDR1 MDHEN, CDR2 SYDVKM. This CDR3 reads CASRQGVITDTQYF. The CDR3 DNA follows: TGTGCCAGCCGTCAGGGGGTAATCACAGATACGCAGTATTTT.

The gene calls are TRBV5-6 and TRBJ1-2, with 11 nucleotides matching TRBD1. Germline assignment: CDR1 SGHDT and CDR2 YYEEEE. Trimming took 3 bases from V and 5 from J; bases not matched to a gene: 9. The CDR3 spans 16 residues. CDR3 loop: CASSSSGQGAGYGYTF. The CDR3, as DNA: TGTGCCAGCAGCTCATCCGGACAGGGGGCGGGGTATGGCTACACCTTC.